Sequencing of this TCR beta chain was carried out in a study of CD8 T cells in Susac syndrome. RNA in amounts of roughly 0.5 to 1 ug was reverse transcribed with random hexamers. An immunoSEQ multiplex PCR amplified TCR beta CDR3 over 54 Vbeta and 13 Jbeta. TCRdb reprocessed the immunoSEQ multiplex PCR reads via MiXCR and lists one record per CDR3 protein. The sample carries around 130,000 distinct CDR3 sequences, around nine tenths recorded once. Overall study findings and caveats: Regarding the TCR sequencing and HLA analysis, the study admitted that a relatively small number of individuals were involved.

This CDR3 contains 16 residues. V gave up 0 bases and J gave up 8 bases; unmatched junction bases: 9. Germline V gene lookup returns CDR1 LNHNV and CDR2 YYDKDF (reference sequence). In the case of this clonotype: Its antigen is unidentified.

This sequence joins TRBV15 and TRBJ2-5, with 10 bases identical to TRBD2. This clonotype was sampled from a human donor with multiple sclerosis. The source material was CD8+ T cells from PBMCs. The chain's CDR3 is CATSRDRWSSGSTQYF. The CDR3 nucleotides are TGTGCCACCAGCAGAGATCGATGGTCTAGCGGGAGTACCCAGTACTTC.